The T cell receptor beta chain under discussion was sequenced for a study of memory CD4+ T cells and cytomegalovirus serostatus. Germline V gene sequence: CDR1 KGHSH, CDR2 LQKENI. The CDR3 spans 15 residues. The V gene lost 2 bases and the J gene lost 2 bases, with 11 bases spanning the gap. TCRdb's copy holds only in-frame clones and misses some; the assay was immunoSEQ multiplex PCR. The sample has around 44,000 clones; approximately 80% are singletons. The sort gate was single viable CD3+CD4+CD8-CD45RO+ cells for memory CD4+ T cells. This clonotype was obtained from an adult in good health and CMV-seronegative. The sample was memory CD4+ T cells from blood. The chain links TRBV18 to TRBJ2-3; D is uncertain. CDR3 sequence reads: CASSPIRAFTDTQYF. CDR3 sequence (DNA): TGTGCCAGCTCACCAATTAGGGCCTTCACAGATACGCAGTATTTT.